The clone carrying this TCR beta chain appeared once. Its antigen is currently unknown. The CDR3 is 13 amino acids. V shed 6 bases and J 6 bases; nucleotides not matched to a gene: 4. In germline, CDR1 is MDHEN, CDR2 SYDVKM. HIV-negative, healthy adults without recent acute infections or vaccinations were the donors. The data stem from a study of shared clonotypes between healthy human individuals. Study results and limitations: Sampling covered blood only; tissue repertoires likely differ. Sequencing depth was a factor that was expected to affect clonotype sharing among donors.

The method was immunoSEQ multiplex PCR; TCRdb's version includes in-frame clones alone and lacks a portion of them. The data show fewer than 550,000 clones, with about 79% seen just once and around 12% held by the top ten. This clonotype originated in a woman between 40 and 50 years old in good health. Some clones in this sample may be carry-over from other donors' samples. Sequencing input: PBMCs. V and J are TRBV28 and TRBJ1-5; TRBD1 matches at 8 bases. The CDR3 sequence is CASSLDRGQPQHF. The CDR3 nucleotides read TGTGCCAGCAGCTTAGACAGGGGTCAGCCCCAGCATTTT.